Here is one T cell receptor (beta chain) with its context. No antigen is known for it. The sample belongs to a study of T cells in narcolepsy. Study information: Patients with NT1 or NT2 and healthy control donors were enrolled.

The V end lost 5 bases, the J end lost 3 bases, and 8 bases lay between the germline ends. CDR1 is SGHVS and CDR2 is FQNEAQ in the germline V gene. This CDR3 spans 12 amino acids. The repertoire was sequenced with immunoSEQ multiplex PCR; TCRdb's copy has only in-frame clones and lacks some. In the table there are 27,000 or so clones, around 87% of which are singletons. Study-wide points: Healthy controls reportedly lacked the autoreactive clonotypes serially found in patients' blood. No autoreactive T cell clone sequences appeared in some memory CD4+ repertoires. Same-patient CSF and blood CD4+ T cell clonotypes included HCRT-specific and TRIB2-specific autoreactive ones.

The clonotype was recovered from a human donor in good health. Material: memory (CD45RA-) CD4+ T cells from blood. The chain is built from TRBV7-8 and TRBJ2-7; tentatively, D is TRBD2 (6 bases). The CDR3 DNA reads as TGTGCCAGCAGCCGGGACTTCTACGAGCAGTACTTC. Its translation is CASSRDFYEQYF.